These T cell receptor beta chains were read from a single sample in a study of tissue T cells after allogeneic stem cell transplantation. Libraries were prepared by immunoSEQ multiplex PCR; TCRdb keeps only in-frame clonotypes and omits some of them. The sample has roughly 3,500 clones, approximately 50% seen once; the top ten hold roughly 28%. The sample consisted of tissue from the ileum, taken at autopsy. These receptors originate from a male donor aged 60 or over with lung cancer. CDR3s leave out the opening cysteine and the closing phenylalanine or tryptophan.

j_call v_call cdr3_length cdr3_aa
TRBJ2-5 TRBV7-8 16 ASTENHGLAGRQETQY
TRBJ2-3 TRBV6-1 17 ASSDEEMTASRPTDTQY
TRBJ1-4 TRBV4-3 14 ASSQVGGATNEKLF
TRBJ2-2 TRBV5-4 13 ASSGLDSGTGELF
TRBJ2-2 TRBV6-5 12 ASSYRWKTGELF
TRBJ2-3 TRBV27 14 ASSSWDYSGGGAQY
TRBJ2-7 TRBV7-8 15 ASSSGRGTGFPYEQY
TRBJ2-3 TRBV19 13 ASSTGQHRTDTQY
TRBJ2-7 TRBV9 12 ASSPQGIGYEQY
TRBJ1-5 TRBV9 12 ASSRGVGNQPQH
TRBJ1-1 TRBV3-1/TRBV3-2 12 ASSRQTVNTEAF
TRBJ1-6 TRBV4-3 11 ASSQDLNSPLH
TRBJ2-2 TRBV5-1 14 ASRPHGTANTGELF
TRBJ2-7 TRBV7-2 11 ASSSSGGYEQY
TRBJ1-1 TRBV29-1 10 SVGGHGTEAF
TRBJ2-3 TRBV29-1 14 SVEGQGWYVEDTQY
TRBJ2-7 TRBV4-3 12 ASSQVRGYYEQY
TRBJ2-2 TRBV20-1 12 SASGGTNTGELF